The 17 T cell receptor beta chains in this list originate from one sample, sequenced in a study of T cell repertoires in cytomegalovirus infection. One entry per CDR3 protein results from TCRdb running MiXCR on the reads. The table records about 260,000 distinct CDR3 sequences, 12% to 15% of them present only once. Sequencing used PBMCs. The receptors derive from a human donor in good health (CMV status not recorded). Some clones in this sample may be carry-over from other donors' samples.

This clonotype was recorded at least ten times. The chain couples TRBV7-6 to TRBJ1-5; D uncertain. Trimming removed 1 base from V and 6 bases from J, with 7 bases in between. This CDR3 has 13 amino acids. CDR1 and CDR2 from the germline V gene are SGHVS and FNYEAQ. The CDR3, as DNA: TGTGCCAGCAGCTTAGATCCCCTTCAGCCCCAGCATTTT. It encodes CASSLDPLQPQHF.

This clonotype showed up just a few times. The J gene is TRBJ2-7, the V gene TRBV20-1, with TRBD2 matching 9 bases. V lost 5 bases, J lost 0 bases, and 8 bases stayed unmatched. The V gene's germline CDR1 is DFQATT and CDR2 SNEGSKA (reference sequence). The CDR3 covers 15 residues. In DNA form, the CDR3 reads TGCAGTGCTCGCCTAGCGGGACGCAGCTCCTACGAGCAGTACTTC. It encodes CSARLAGRSSYEQYF.

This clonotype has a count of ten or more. The CDR3 here is CASSLSGRGALNTGELFF. In nucleotides, the CDR3 is TGTGCCAGCAGTTTAAGCGGTAGAGGGGCTTTGAACACCGGGGAGCTGTTTTTT. The chain uses TRBV28 and TRBJ2-2; the D call may be TRBD1 or TRBD2 (5 bases each). Germline-derived CDR1 and CDR2 are MDHEN and SYDVKM. The CDR3 runs 18 residues. The ends were cut back, 2 bases at V and 1 base at J, with 17 bases in the middle.

The CDR3 reads CASVTQEQYF. CDR3 coding DNA: TGCGCCAGCGTGACGCAGGAGCAGTACTTC. The chain employs TRBV23-1 and TRBJ2-7; no definite D call. TRBV23-1 is recorded as an ORF, its role being uncertain. The length of the CDR3 is 10 residues. V shed 8 bases and J shed 7 bases, with 9 bases lying between them.

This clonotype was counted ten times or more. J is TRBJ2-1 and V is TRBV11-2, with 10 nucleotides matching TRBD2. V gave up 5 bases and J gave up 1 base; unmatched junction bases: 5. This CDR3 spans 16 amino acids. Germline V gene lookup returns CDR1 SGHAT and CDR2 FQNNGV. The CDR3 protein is CASSGGLAPSYNEQFF. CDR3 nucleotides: TGTGCCAGCAGCGGGGGACTAGCGCCATCCTACAATGAGCAGTTCTTC.

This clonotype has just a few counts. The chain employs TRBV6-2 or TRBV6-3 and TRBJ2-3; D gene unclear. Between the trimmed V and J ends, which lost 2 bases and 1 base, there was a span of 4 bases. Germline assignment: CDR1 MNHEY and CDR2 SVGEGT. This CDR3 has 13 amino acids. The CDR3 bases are TGTGCCAGCAGTTACGCGGGCACAGATACGCAGTATTTT. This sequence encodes CASSYAGTDTQYF.

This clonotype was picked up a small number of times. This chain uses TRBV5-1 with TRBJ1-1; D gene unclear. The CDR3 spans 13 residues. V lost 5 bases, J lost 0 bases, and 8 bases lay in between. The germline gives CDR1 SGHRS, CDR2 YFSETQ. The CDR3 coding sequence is TGCGCCAGCAGTAAGGTCTTGAACACTGAAGCTTTCTTT. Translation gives CASSKVLNTEAFF. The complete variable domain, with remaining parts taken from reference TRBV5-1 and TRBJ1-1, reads KAGVTQTPRYLIKTRGQQVTLSCSPISGHRSVSWYQQTPGQGLQFLFEYFSETQRNKGNFPGRFSGRQFSNSRSEMNVSTLELGDSALYLCASSKVLNTEAFFGQGTRLTVV.

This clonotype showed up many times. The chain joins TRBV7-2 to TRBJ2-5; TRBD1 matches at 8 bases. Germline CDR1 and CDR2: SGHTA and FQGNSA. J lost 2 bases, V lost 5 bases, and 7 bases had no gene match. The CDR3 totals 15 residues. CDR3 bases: TGTGCCAGCAGCCCGAGGGACAGGCCGCAAGAGACCCAGTACTTC. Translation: CASSPRDRPQETQYF. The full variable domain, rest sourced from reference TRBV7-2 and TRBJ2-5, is GAGVSQSPSNKVTEKGKDVELRCDPISGHTALYWYRQSLGQGLEFLIYFQGNSAPDKSGLPSDRFSAERTGGSVSTLTIQRTQQEDSAVYLCASSPRDRPQETQYFGPGTRLLVL.

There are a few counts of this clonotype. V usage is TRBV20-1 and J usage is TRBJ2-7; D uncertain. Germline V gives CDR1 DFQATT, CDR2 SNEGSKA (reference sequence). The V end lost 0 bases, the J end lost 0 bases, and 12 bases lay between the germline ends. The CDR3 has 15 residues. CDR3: CSARDLRAASYEQYF. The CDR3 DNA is TGCAGTGCTAGAGATCTTCGGGCTGCCTCCTACGAGCAGTACTTC.

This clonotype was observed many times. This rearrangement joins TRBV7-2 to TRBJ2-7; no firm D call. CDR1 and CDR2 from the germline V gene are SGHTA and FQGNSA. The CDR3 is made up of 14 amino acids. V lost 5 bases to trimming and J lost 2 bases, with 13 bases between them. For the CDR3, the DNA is TGTGCCAGCAGCGTGGACCGAACAGCCTACGAGCAGTACTTC. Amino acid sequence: CASSVDRTAYEQYF.

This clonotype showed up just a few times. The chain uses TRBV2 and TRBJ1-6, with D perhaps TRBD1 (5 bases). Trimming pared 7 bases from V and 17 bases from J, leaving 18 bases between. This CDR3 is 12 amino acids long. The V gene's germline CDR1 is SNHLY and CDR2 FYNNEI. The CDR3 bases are TGTGCCAGCACCCCACCACCCGGGGCAGTCCACTTT. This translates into CASTPPPGAVHF.

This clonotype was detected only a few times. This CDR3 is CASSRQGTSYNSPLHF. CDR3 in DNA: TGTGCCAGCAGTAGACAGGGAACGTCCTATAATTCACCCCTCCACTTT. V is TRBV5-4 and J is TRBJ1-6; TRBD1 matches 7 bases. The CDR3 loop spans 16 amino acids. The V gene's germline CDR1 is SGHNT and CDR2 YYREEE (reference sequence). After removal of 5 bases from V and 1 base from J, the junction contained 6 bases not matched to a gene.

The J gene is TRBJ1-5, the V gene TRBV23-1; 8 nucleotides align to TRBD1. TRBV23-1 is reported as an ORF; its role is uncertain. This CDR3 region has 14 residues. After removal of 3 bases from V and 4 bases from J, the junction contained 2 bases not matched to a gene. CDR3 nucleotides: TGCGCCAGCAGTCATCGACAGGGGAATCAGCCCCAGCATTTT. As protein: CASSHRQGNQPQHF.

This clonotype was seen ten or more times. The CDR3 reads CASSLPGQGGEQYF. The CDR3, as DNA: TGTGCCAGCAGCTTGCCGGGACAGGGAGGGGAGCAGTACTTC. This chain uses TRBV7-9 with TRBJ2-7; the match to TRBD1 covers 9 bases. The trim removed 3 bases at V and 7 bases at J, leaving 7 bases unmatched. Germline-derived CDR1 and CDR2 are SEHNR and FQNEAQ (reference sequence). This CDR3 comprises 14 residues.

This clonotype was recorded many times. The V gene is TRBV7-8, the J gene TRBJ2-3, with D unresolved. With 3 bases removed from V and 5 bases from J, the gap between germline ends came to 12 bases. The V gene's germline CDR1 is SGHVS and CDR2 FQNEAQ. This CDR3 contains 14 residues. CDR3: CASSLSSPGDTQYF. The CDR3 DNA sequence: TGTGCCAGCAGCTTGAGCTCCCCTGGAGATACGCAGTATTTT.

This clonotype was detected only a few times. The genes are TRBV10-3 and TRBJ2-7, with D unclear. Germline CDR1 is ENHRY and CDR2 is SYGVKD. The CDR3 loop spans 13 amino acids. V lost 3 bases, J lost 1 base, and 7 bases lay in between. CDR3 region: CAISDKDSYEQYF. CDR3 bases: TGTGCCATCAGTGACAAGGATTCCTACGAGCAGTACTTC.

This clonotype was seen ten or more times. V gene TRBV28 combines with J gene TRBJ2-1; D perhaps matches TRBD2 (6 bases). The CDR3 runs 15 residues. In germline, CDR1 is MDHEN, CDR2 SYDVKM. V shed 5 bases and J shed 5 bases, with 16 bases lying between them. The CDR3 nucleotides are TGTGCCAGCAGTGTTCCGGGACTCCGGGACAATGAGCAGTTCTTC. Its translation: CASSVPGLRDNEQFF.